Reported below is one T cell receptor beta chain. Per germline, CDR1 MNHEY and CDR2 SVGEGT. V dropped 8 bases and J dropped 4; count of bases not matched to a gene: 4. The CDR3 length is 15 residues. Each CDR3 protein is one row after TCRdb ran MiXCR on the 5' RACE reads. In the table there are 150,000 to 250,000 distinct CDR3 sequences, 9.5% to 15% of which are singletons. These data are taken from a study of CD8 T cells in ankylosing spondylitis. Sequencing input: blood, either unsorted or a sorted T cell fraction (not recorded which). The chain couples TRBV6-2 or TRBV6-3 to TRBJ2-1, with 14 bases matching TRBD2. The receptor's source is a male donor with ankylosing spondylitis or in good health (not recorded which). Written as DNA, the CDR3 is TGTGCCAGCCTAGGACTAGCGGGGGGATACAATGAGCAGTTCTTC. It yields the protein CASLGLAGGYNEQFF.